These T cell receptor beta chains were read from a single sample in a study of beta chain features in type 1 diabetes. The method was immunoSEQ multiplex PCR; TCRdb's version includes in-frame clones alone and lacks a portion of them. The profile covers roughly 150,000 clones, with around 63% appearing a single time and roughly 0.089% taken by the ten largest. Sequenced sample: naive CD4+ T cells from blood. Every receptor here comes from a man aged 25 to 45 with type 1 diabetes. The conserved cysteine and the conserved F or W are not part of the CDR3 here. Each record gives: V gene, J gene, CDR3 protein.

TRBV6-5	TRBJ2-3	ASSYSSGDTQY
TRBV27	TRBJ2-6	ASSLEGTGANVLT
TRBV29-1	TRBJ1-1	SVQGVGNTEAF
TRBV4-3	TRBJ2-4	ASSQDRQQSGDIQY
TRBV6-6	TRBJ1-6	ASEQTGEGNSPLH
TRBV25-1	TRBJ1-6	ASSPNQSVNSPLH
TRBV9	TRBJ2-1	ASSVALALNSGANYNEQF
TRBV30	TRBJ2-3	AWNAGDTDTQY
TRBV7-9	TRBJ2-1	ASSLAGSNEQF
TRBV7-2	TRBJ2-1	ASSSRRVSYNEQF
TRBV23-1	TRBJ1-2	ASSQPYTGADIDGYT
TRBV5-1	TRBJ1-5	ASSPESNQPQH
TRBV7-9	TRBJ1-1	ASSSPREGFTEAF
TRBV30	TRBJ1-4	AWSVSSWGIFEKLF